The T cell receptor beta chain described here comes from a study of Ad26.COV2.S vaccination and SARS-CoV-2 variants. The CDR3 is 16 residues long. Deletions cut 6 bases from V and 2 bases from J, with 16 bases between. Germline values: CDR1 MGHDK, CDR2 SYGVNS. Generated by immunoSEQ multiplex PCR, the TCRdb table keeps only in-frame clones and is missing some. The profile shows roughly 140,000 clones, 86% of them singletons. This rearrangement joins TRBV25-1 to TRBJ2-2, with D unresolved. This material consisted of peripheral blood, taken after recovery from COVID-19. The TCR was taken from a human donor who had recovered from COVID-19. The CDR3 here is CASRMPLGKNTGELFF. The CDR3 DNA reads as TGTGCCAGCAGGATGCCGCTGGGGAAAAACACCGGGGAGCTGTTTTTT.